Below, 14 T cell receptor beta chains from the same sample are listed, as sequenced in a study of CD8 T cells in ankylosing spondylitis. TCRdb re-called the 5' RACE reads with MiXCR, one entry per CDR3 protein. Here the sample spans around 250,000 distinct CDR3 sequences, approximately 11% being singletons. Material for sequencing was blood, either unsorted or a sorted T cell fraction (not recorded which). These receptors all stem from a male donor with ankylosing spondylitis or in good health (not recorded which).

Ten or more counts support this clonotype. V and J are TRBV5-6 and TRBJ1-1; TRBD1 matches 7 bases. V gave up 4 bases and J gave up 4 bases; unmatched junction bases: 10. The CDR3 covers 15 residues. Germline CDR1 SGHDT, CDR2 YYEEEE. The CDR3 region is CASSPSTNRGTEAFF. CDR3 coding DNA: TGTGCCAGCAGCCCCTCCACCAACAGGGGCACTGAAGCTTTCTTT.

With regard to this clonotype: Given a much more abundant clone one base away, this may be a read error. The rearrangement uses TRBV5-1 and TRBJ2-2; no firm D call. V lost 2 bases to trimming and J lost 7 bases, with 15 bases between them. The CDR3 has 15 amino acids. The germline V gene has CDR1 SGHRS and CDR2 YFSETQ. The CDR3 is CASSFGLVGIGELFF. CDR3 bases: TGCGCCAGCAGCTTCGGGCTAGTGGGAATCGGGGAGCTGTTTTTT.

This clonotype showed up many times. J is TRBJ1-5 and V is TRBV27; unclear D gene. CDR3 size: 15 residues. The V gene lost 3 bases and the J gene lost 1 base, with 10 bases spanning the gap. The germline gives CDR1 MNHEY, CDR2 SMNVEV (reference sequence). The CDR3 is CASSLYDGSNQPQHF. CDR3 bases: TGTGCCAGCAGTTTGTACGATGGGAGCAATCAGCCCCAGCATTTT.

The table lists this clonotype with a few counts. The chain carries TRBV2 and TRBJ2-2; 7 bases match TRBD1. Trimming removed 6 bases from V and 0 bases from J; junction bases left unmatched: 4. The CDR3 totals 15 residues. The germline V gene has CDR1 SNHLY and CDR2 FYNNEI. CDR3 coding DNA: TGTGCCAGCAGCCAGACAGGGCCGAACACCGGGGAGCTGTTTTTT. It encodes CASSQTGPNTGELFF.

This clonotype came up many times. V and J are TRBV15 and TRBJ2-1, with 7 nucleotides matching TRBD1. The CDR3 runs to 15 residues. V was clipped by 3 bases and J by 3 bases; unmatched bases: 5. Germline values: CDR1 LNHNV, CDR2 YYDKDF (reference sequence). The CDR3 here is CATSRKQGIYNEQFF. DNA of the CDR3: TGTGCCACCAGCAGGAAACAGGGGATCTACAATGAGCAGTTCTTC.

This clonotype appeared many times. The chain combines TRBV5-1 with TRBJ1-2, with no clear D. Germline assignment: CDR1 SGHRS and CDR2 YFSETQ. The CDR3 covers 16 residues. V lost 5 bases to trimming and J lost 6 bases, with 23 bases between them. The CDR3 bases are TGCGCCAGCAGATCAAATCCCGCGGGCCTTCGCGATGGCTACACCTTC. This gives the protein CASRSNPAGLRDGYTF.

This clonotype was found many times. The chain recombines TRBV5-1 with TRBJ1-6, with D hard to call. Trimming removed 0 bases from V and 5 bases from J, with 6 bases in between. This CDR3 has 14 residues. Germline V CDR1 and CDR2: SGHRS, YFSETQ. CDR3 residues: CASSLVTNNSPLHF. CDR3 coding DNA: TGCGCCAGCAGCTTGGTAACGAATAATTCACCCCTCCACTTT.

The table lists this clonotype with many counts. The CDR3 is CASSVTSDNEQFF. The CDR3, as DNA: TGCGCCAGCAGCGTCACTAGCGACAATGAGCAGTTCTTC. V and J are TRBV5-1 and TRBJ2-1; 7 bases fit TRBD2. The CDR3 is 13 amino acids. Germline CDR1 and CDR2: SGHRS and YFSETQ. With V trimmed by 4 bases and J by 5 bases, 3 bases remained unmatched.

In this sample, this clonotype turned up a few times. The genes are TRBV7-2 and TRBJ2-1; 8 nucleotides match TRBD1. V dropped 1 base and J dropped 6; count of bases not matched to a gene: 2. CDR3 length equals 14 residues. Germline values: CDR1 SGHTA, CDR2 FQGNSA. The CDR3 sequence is CASSLETGGNEQFF. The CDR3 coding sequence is TGTGCCAGCAGCTTAGAAACAGGGGGCAATGAGCAGTTCTTC.

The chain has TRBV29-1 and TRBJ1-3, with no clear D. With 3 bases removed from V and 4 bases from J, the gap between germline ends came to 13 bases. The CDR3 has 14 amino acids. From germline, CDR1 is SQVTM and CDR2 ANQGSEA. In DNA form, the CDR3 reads TGCAGCGTTGATGTAGGCACACTCGGAAACACCATATATTTT. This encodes CSVDVGTLGNTIYF.

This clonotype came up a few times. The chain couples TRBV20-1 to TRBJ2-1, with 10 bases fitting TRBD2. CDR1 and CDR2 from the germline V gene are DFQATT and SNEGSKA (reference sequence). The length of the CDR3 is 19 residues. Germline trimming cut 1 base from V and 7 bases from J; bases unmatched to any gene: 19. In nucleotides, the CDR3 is TGCAGTGCTAGAGCCCGAAGAATTCTAGCGGGAGAGACGTGGAATGAGCAGTTCTTC. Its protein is CSARARRILAGETWNEQFF.

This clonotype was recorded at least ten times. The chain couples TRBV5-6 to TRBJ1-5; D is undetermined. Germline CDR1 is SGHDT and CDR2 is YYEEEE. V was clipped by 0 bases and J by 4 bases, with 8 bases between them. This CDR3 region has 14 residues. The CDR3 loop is CASSLGSRNQPQHF. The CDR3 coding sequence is TGTGCCAGCAGCTTGGGGTCTCGGAATCAGCCCCAGCATTTT.

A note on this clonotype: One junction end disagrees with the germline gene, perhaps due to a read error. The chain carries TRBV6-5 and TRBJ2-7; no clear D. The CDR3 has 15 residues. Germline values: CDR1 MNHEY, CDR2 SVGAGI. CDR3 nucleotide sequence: TGTGCCAGCAGTTACTCGATACTCTTAAACTACGGGCAGTACTTC. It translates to CASSYSILLNYGQYF.

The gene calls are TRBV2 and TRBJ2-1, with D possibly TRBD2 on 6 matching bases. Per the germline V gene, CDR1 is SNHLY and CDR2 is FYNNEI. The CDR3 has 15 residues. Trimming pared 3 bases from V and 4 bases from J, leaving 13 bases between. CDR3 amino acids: CASSESLAHYNEQFF. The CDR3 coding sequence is TGTGCCAGCAGTGAGTCGCTAGCGCATTACAATGAGCAGTTCTTC.